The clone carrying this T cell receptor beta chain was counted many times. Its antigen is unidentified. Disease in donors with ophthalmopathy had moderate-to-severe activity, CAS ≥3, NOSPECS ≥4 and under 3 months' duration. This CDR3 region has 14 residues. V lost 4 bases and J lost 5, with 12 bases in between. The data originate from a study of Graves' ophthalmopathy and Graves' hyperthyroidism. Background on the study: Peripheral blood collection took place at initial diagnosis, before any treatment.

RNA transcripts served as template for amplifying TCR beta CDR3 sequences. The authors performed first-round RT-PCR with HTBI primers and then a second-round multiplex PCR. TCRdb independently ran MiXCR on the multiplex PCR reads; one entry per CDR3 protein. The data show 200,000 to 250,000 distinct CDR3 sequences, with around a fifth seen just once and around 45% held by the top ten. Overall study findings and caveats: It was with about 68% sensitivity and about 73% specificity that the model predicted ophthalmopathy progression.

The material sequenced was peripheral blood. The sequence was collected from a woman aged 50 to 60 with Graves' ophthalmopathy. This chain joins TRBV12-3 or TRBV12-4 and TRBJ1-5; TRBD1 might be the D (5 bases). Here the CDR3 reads CASSSRGDDQPQHF. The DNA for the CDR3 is TGTGCCAGCAGTTCGCGAGGGGACGATCAGCCCCAGCATTTT.